The source of this T cell receptor beta chain is a study of blood T cells in healthy people across ages. Germline CDR1 MNHEY, CDR2 SMNVEV (reference sequence). V lost 2 bases to trimming and J lost 5 bases; unmatched junction nucleotides: 7. There are 15 residues in the CDR3. A sample-barcoded 5' primer and a J-beta primer mix were used in a second PCR of about 7 to 12 cycles. MiXCR, run by TCRdb on the 5' RACE reads, gives a single entry per CDR3 protein. Of hundreds of thousands of distinct CDR3 sequences listed, about 61% are singletons. This clonotype was observed a handful of times. The sample consisted of blood. The receptor's source is a middle-aged man in good health. The chain is built from TRBV27 and TRBJ1-2; 8 nucleotides agree with TRBD1. The CDR3 DNA sequence: TGTGCCAGCAGTTTACGTGGACAGGGAGGGTATGGCTACACCTTC. It translates to CASSLRGQGGYGYTF.